Each of the 7 T cell receptor beta chains below was sequenced from the same sample in a study of T-cell reconstitution after alpha-beta-depleted transplantation in children. A TCRbeta library incorporating unique molecular identifiers was prepared. TCRdb reprocessed the PCR reads with MiXCR, giving one entry per CDR3 protein. The data show about 640,000 distinct CDR3 sequences, roughly 17% seen once. Material: PBMCs from the stem cell graft donor, obtained from the stem cell graft. These receptors all come from a human donor who donated a stem cell graft to a child with acute myeloid leukemia.

A few counts support this clonotype. The CDR3 region is CASSWTYALYEQYF. The CDR3 region has the DNA TGTGCCAGCAGTTGGACTTATGCTCTCTACGAGCAGTACTTC. V usage is TRBV27 and J usage is TRBJ2-7, with D possibly being TRBD2 (5 bases). The V gene's germline CDR1 is MNHEY and CDR2 SMNVEV (reference sequence). With 4 bases removed from V and 3 bases from J, the gap between germline ends came to 13 bases. This CDR3 contains 14 residues.

This chain connects TRBV30 to TRBJ2-1; D is uncertain. V was pared by 0 bases and J by 3 bases, with 9 bases between. The CDR3 extends over 14 amino acids. Germline CDR1 GTSNPN, CDR2 SVGIG (reference sequence). DNA of the CDR3: TGTGCCTGGAGTGTAACCAGGTACTACAATGAGCAGTTCTTC. Encoded protein: CAWSVTRYYNEQFF.

The chain couples TRBV25-1 to TRBJ1-4; D might be TRBD1 (5 bases). Germline values: CDR1 MGHDK, CDR2 SYGVNS. Trimming took 5 bases from V and 7 from J, leaving 11 bases between them. The length of the CDR3 is 13 residues. CDR3 sequence: CASSRLGGEKLFF. The CDR3 DNA is TGTGCCAGCAGTCGCCTGGGGGGTGAAAAACTGTTTTTT.

This chain joins TRBV6-5 and TRBJ2-3; 7 bases line up with TRBD1. The CDR3 loop spans 15 amino acids. Germline V gene sequence: CDR1 MNHEY, CDR2 SVGAGI. J lost 4 bases, V lost 2 bases, and 6 bases had no gene match. This chain's CDR3 is CASSYRQGRSDTQYF. In DNA, the CDR3 is TGTGCCAGCAGTTACCGACAGGGTAGATCAGATACGCAGTATTTT.

The chain joins TRBV2 to TRBJ1-1, with D uncertain. The CDR3 is 11 amino acids. V lost 7 bases and J 1 base, leaving 4 bases between the germline ends. Germline CDR1 is SNHLY and CDR2 is FYNNEI. The DNA for the CDR3 is TGTGCCAGCAATTGGAACACTGAAGCTTTCTTT. Amino acids: CASNWNTEAFF.

This clonotype has ten or more counts. The V gene is TRBV20-1, the J gene TRBJ1-1, with D tentatively TRBD1 (5 bases). Germline V lookup: CDR1 DFQATT, CDR2 SNEGSKA (reference sequence). CDR3 length: 11 amino acids. Trimming stripped 7 bases from V and 8 bases from J, with 14 bases between. CDR3 DNA sequence: TGCAGTGGAGCCAAAGGGGAAGAAGCTTTCTTT. Protein sequence: CSGAKGEEAFF.

This clonotype was observed at least ten times. The V gene is TRBV25-1, the J gene TRBJ2-1; D is uncertain. Trimming took off 10 bases at V and 5 bases at J, with 9 bases between the two ends. The CDR3 covers 11 residues. Per germline, CDR1 MGHDK and CDR2 SYGVNS. CDR3 loop: CATIRDNEQFF. The CDR3 DNA reads TGTGCCACCATTAGGGACAATGAGCAGTTCTTC.